A single sample is the source of the 25 T cell receptor beta chains below, sequenced in a study of shared clonotypes between healthy human individuals. Measured with immunoSEQ multiplex PCR; TCRdb has only the in-frame clones, and not every one. The sample yields 900,000 to 1,200,000 clones, about 80% seen once. The sequenced sample consisted of memory CD4+ T cells from PBMCs. As for subset: CD45RA-negative fraction. The receptor set was obtained from a man younger than 30 in good health. Some clones in this sample may be carry-over from other donors' samples.

This clone was seen a single time. A far larger clone is one base from this, pointing to a likely read error. The V call is TRBV6-5, the J call TRBJ2-1; 10 bases agree with TRBD1. Germline-derived CDR1 and CDR2 are MNHEY and SVGAGI. This CDR3 has 15 amino acids. The CDR3 bases are TGTGCCAGCAGGACGGGACAGGGGCCCTACAATGAGCAGCTCTTC. Protein sequence: CASRTGQGPYNEQLF.

The rearrangement links TRBV5-1 to TRBJ2-7; D remains ambiguous. Trimming pared 5 bases from V and 3 bases from J, leaving 6 bases between. The CDR3 extends over 11 amino acids. CDR1 SGHRS and CDR2 YFSETQ come from the germline V gene. CDR3 residues: CASRKNYEQYF. The CDR3 bases are TGCGCCAGCAGGAAGAACTACGAGCAGTACTTC.

The V and J genes are TRBV28 and TRBJ2-1; 8 nucleotides align to TRBD2. The V and J ends lost 6 bases and 0 bases, in that order; junction bases with no gene match: 7. This CDR3 region has 16 residues. CDR1 and CDR2 (germline): MDHEN, SYDVKM. CDR3 DNA: TGTGCCAGCAGCCCGAGCGGGGGATCCTCCTACAATGAGCAGTTCTTC. Residues: CASSPSGGSSYNEQFF. Together with reference TRBV28 and TRBJ2-1, the CDR3 gives the full variable domain: DVKVTQSSRYLVKRTGEKVFLECVQDMDHENMFWYRQDPGLGLRLIYFSYDVKMKEKGDIPEGYSVSREKKERFSLILESASTNQTSMYLCASSPSGGSSYNEQFFGPGTRLTVL.

At least ten counts were recorded for this clone. This sequence joins TRBV7-6 and TRBJ1-3; no clear D. The CDR3 has 17 residues. Germline assignment: CDR1 SGHVS and CDR2 FNYEAQ. V lost 1 base and J lost 4, with 17 bases in between. Here the CDR3 reads CASSLVADGEGGNTIYF. The CDR3 DNA follows: TGTGCCAGCAGCTTAGTTGCGGACGGGGAAGGCGGAAACACCATATATTTT.

This clone was counted many times. This rearrangement joins TRBV28 to TRBJ2-5; 8 bases fit TRBD2. The germline gives CDR1 MDHEN, CDR2 SYDVKM. Germline trimming cut 8 bases from V and 5 bases from J; bases unmatched to any gene: 7. The CDR3 sequence is 13 residues long. CDR3 coding DNA: TGTGCCAGCGGAGGTAGCGGGATGGAGACCCAGTACTTC. Translation: CASGGSGMETQYF.

The rearrangement uses TRBV7-3 and TRBJ2-1, with D perhaps assigned TRBD1 or TRBD2 (5 bases each). This CDR3 comprises 15 residues. V lost 2 bases to trimming and J lost 2 bases, with 10 bases between them. Germline lookup yields CDR1 SGHTA and CDR2 FQGTGA. The CDR3 is CASSLVQGAYNEQFF. The CDR3 nucleotides read TGTGCCAGCAGCTTAGTGCAGGGAGCCTACAATGAGCAGTTCTTC.

Only a few counts were recorded for this clone. The chain couples TRBV5-6 to TRBJ1-2; TRBD1 is a possible D gene (6 bases). The length of the CDR3 is 14 residues. From germline, CDR1 is SGHDT and CDR2 YYEEEE. The germline V and J ends were trimmed by 5 bases and 7 bases, with 18 bases remaining between them. The CDR3: CASSLPGADSGYTF. DNA for the CDR3: TGTGCCAGCAGTCTCCCAGGGGCAGACTCTGGCTACACCTTC.

The table lists this clone with a few counts. The V call is TRBV11-2, the J call TRBJ1-1; a weak D match, TRBD1 (5 bases). Trimming stripped 5 bases from V and 4 bases from J, with 14 bases between. The CDR3 is 14 residues long. Germline CDR1 is SGHAT and CDR2 is FQNNGV. CDR3 in amino acids: CASSPMRGRTEAFF. CDR3 bases: TGTGCCAGCAGCCCCATGAGGGGCCGCACTGAAGCTTTCTTT.

This clone has more than one count but fewer than ten. This sequence joins TRBV19 and TRBJ1-4; D is possibly TRBD1 (5 bases). Germline loops: CDR1 LNHDA, CDR2 SQIVND (reference sequence). V shed 3 bases and J shed 0 bases, with 8 bases lying between them. CDR3 length: 15 residues. CDR3 in amino acids: CASSIRGATNEKLFF. The CDR3 DNA is TGTGCCAGTAGTATTCGAGGGGCAACTAATGAAAAACTGTTTTTT.

This chain uses TRBV5-1 with TRBJ2-5; TRBD1 aligns across 7 bases. Trimming took 0 bases from V and 4 from J; bases not matched to a gene: 15. This CDR3 has 18 amino acids. In germline, CDR1 is SGHRS, CDR2 YFSETQ. CDR3 protein: CASSLAPNIETGRETQYF. Written as DNA, the CDR3 is TGCGCCAGCAGCTTGGCCCCGAATATAGAGACAGGGAGAGAGACCCAGTACTTC.

The rearrangement links TRBV28 to TRBJ1-2; 7 bases align to TRBD1. In germline, CDR1 is MDHEN, CDR2 SYDVKM. V lost 6 bases and J lost 2; bases outside the gene matches: 12. CDR3 size: 16 residues. CDR3 protein: CASSILTGTDNYGYTF. The CDR3 nucleotides are TGTGCCAGCAGCATCCTAACCGGGACAGACAACTATGGCTACACCTTC.

V and J are TRBV27 and TRBJ2-3; D might be TRBD2 (5 bases). CDR3 size: 12 residues. The ends were cut back, 3 bases at V and 8 bases at J, with 9 bases in the middle. Looked up from germline, CDR1 is MNHEY and CDR2 is SMNVEV (reference sequence). The CDR3 region is CASSLDSSTQYF. The CDR3 DNA reads TGTGCCAGCAGTTTGGACTCAAGTACGCAGTATTTT.

This clone has a count of ten or more. The chain uses TRBV5-1 and TRBJ1-2; D is possibly TRBD1 (5 bases). Germline lookup yields CDR1 SGHRS and CDR2 YFSETQ. This CDR3 spans 13 amino acids. The germline V and J ends were trimmed by 4 bases and 3 bases, with 10 bases remaining between them. The CDR3 sequence is CASSLMGDYGYTF. The CDR3 DNA is TGCGCCAGCAGCCTTATGGGGGACTATGGCTACACCTTC.

This chain connects TRBV5-4 to TRBJ1-5, with D unresolved. Germline loops: CDR1 SGHNT, CDR2 YYREEE (reference sequence). V was trimmed by 4 bases and J by 8 bases, leaving 19 bases between them. CDR3 size: 15 residues. CDR3 region: CASSPGLGGWEPQHF. Written as DNA, the CDR3 is TGTGCCAGCAGCCCGGGTCTTGGAGGCTGGGAGCCCCAGCATTTT.

In DNA form, the CDR3 reads TGTGCCACCGGGACTAGCGGGAGCTACGAGCAGTACTTC. It specifies CATGTSGSYEQYF. The chain joins TRBV6-4 to TRBJ2-7; 14 bases agree with TRBD2. V lost 10 bases and J lost 3; bases outside the gene matches: 2. The germline CDR1 and CDR2 sequences are MRHNA and SNTAGT. CDR3 length equals 13 residues.

The gene calls are TRBV25-1 and TRBJ2-2, with D hard to call. V lost 0 bases and J 3 bases, leaving 5 bases between the germline ends. The V gene's germline CDR1 is MGHDK and CDR2 SYGVNS. This CDR3 contains 14 residues. CDR3 region: CASSEYLDTGELFF. The CDR3 DNA is TGTGCCAGCAGTGAATATCTGGACACCGGGGAGCTGTTTTTT.

This clone was found many times. The CDR3 region is CASSFLAGVGETQYF. DNA for the CDR3: TGTGCCAGCAGCTTCCTAGCGGGAGTGGGGGAGACCCAGTACTTC. The rearrangement uses TRBV11-3 and TRBJ2-5; 10 bases are shared with TRBD2. From germline, CDR1 is SGHNT and CDR2 YENEEA. J lost 5 bases, V lost 3 bases, and 6 bases had no gene match. This CDR3 has 15 amino acids.

V gene TRBV25-1 combines with J gene TRBJ2-1, with D possibly being TRBD1 (6 bases). The germline gives CDR1 MGHDK, CDR2 SYGVNS. With 4 bases removed from V and 0 bases from J, the gap between germline ends came to 16 bases. The CDR3 is 17 residues long. CDR3 region: CASSGPGQTVSYNEQFF. The CDR3 nucleotides read TGTGCCAGCAGTGGACCGGGACAAACTGTCTCCTACAATGAGCAGTTCTTC. The full variable domain, its missing parts supplied by reference TRBV25-1 and TRBJ2-1, is EADIYQTPRYLVIGTGKKITLECSQTMGHDKMYWYQQDPGMELHLIHYSYGVNSTEKGDLSSESTVSRIRTEHFPLTLESARPSHTSQYLCASSGPGQTVSYNEQFFGPGTRLTVL.

This clone was seen a single time. The gene calls are TRBV28 and TRBJ1-1; TRBD1 matches at 10 bases. Germline V gene sequence: CDR1 MDHEN, CDR2 SYDVKM. This CDR3 contains 16 residues. V lost 4 bases, J lost 6 bases, and 11 bases stayed unmatched. CDR3 loop: CASSSPAQTGGPEAFF. CDR3 DNA sequence: TGTGCCAGCAGTTCCCCGGCCCAGACAGGGGGCCCTGAAGCTTTCTTT.

This sequence joins TRBV6-5 and TRBJ2-7; 13 nucleotides line up with TRBD2. J lost 3 bases, V lost 5 bases, and 4 bases had no gene match. This CDR3 comprises 15 residues. Germline V gene lookup returns CDR1 MNHEY and CDR2 SVGAGI. The CDR3 nucleotides are TGTGCCAGCAGTGGGGGACTAGCGGGACTCTACGAGCAGTACTTC. It yields the protein CASSGGLAGLYEQYF.

This clone was detected once. The J gene is TRBJ2-1, the V gene TRBV9, with 11 bases fitting TRBD1. Trimming at V came to 4 bases and at J to 6 bases, leaving 6 bases not matched to a gene. Germline V CDR1 and CDR2: SGDLS, YYNGEE. The length of the CDR3 is 15 residues. CDR3 in amino acids: CASSRRTGGGNEQFF. Here the CDR3 DNA reads TGTGCCAGCAGCCGAAGGACAGGGGGCGGCAATGAGCAGTTCTTC.

The chain carries TRBV7-2 and TRBJ1-2, with 7 bases matching TRBD1. V shed 3 bases and J 7 bases; nucleotides not matched to a gene: 11. Germline lookup yields CDR1 SGHTA and CDR2 FQGNSA. This CDR3 comprises 15 residues. The CDR3 region has the DNA TGTGCCAGCAGCTTCGCTAGGCTAGGGGGCCTTGGCTACACCTTC. It translates to CASSFARLGGLGYTF.

Notes on this clone: A junction end diverges from the germline sequence, so it may reflect a read error. V is TRBV4-1 and J is TRBJ1-1; possibly TRBD1 for D (6 bases). The length of the CDR3 is 14 residues. Germline assignment: CDR1 MGHRA and CDR2 YSYEKL. The CDR3 nucleotides are TGCGCCAGCAGCCAGGGAGGGGGGAACGCTGAAGCTTTCTTT. Its protein is CASSQGGGNAEAFF.

The gene calls are TRBV23-1 and TRBJ1-5; D is unclear. TRBV23-1 is an open reading frame whose function is uncertain. V lost 2 bases and J lost 5, with 4 bases in between. The CDR3 totals 12 residues. CDR3 in DNA: TGCGCCAGCAGTCAAGGGGATCAGCCCCAGCATTTT. Amino acids: CASSQGDQPQHF.

The rearrangement links TRBV5-4 to TRBJ1-2; D might be TRBD1 (6 bases). Germline CDR1 is SGHNT and CDR2 is YYREEE (reference sequence). V was cut by 3 bases and J by 3 bases, with 21 bases left in between. The length of the CDR3 is 17 residues. This chain's CDR3 is CASSSGKGRGTDYGYTF. In DNA form, the CDR3 reads TGTGCCAGCAGCTCGGGTAAGGGTAGGGGGACCGACTATGGCTACACCTTC.